Following are 18 T cell receptor beta chains from one sample sequenced in a study of blood T cell repertoires in COVID-19. Method: immunoSEQ multiplex PCR; TCRdb's copy keeps in-frame clones and lacks some. The sample has about 260,000 clones; about 90% are singletons. Sequencing used peripheral blood. Source of these receptors: a person aged 18-35 years with COVID-19, enrolled during active disease.

The chain couples TRBV7-9 to TRBJ2-1; the D gene is possibly TRBD1 (6 bases). From germline, CDR1 is SEHNR and CDR2 FQNEAQ (reference sequence). The ends were cut back, 3 bases at V and 9 bases at J, with 12 bases in the middle. This CDR3 is built from 13 residues. CDR3 coding DNA: TGTGCCAGCAGCTTCGGGACATCTTTTGAGCAGTTCTTC. Translating gives CASSFGTSFEQFF.

The V call is TRBV6-4, the J call TRBJ1-2; D is unclear. Germline V gene data show CDR1 as MRHNA and CDR2 as SNTAGT. The V and J ends lost 2 bases and 0 bases respectively, with 4 bases between them. The CDR3 length is 13 residues. As DNA, the CDR3 is TGTGCCAGCAGTGACGTCGCTAACTATGGCTACACCTTC. Protein product: CASSDVANYGYTF.

The chain uses TRBV9 and TRBJ2-7; 7 bases align to TRBD1. CDR3 length: 14 amino acids. CDR1 SGDLS and CDR2 YYNGEE come from the germline V gene. Germline trimming cut 4 bases from V and 0 bases from J; bases unmatched to any gene: 4. CDR3 coding DNA: TGTGCCAGCAGCTCAGGGGGAAGCTCCTACGAGCAGTACTTC. It specifies CASSSGGSSYEQYF.

In nucleotides, the CDR3 is TGCGCCAGCAGCCAAGATCAGGGGTCTTGGAATGAGCAGTTCTTC. It encodes CASSQDQGSWNEQFF. The J gene is TRBJ2-1, the V gene TRBV4-1; tentatively, D is TRBD1 (6 bases). Trimming took off 0 bases at V and 7 bases at J, with 13 bases between the two ends. The germline CDR1 and CDR2 sequences are MGHRA and YSYEKL. The CDR3 is made up of 15 amino acids.

The chain couples TRBV5-1 to TRBJ2-3; the match to TRBD2 covers 10 bases. The germline V gene encodes CDR1 SGHRS and CDR2 YFSETQ. With 2 bases clipped from V and 4 bases from J, the junction kept 7 bases outside the gene matches. The CDR3 runs to 16 residues. The CDR3 here is CASSLSGRATADTQYF. The DNA of the CDR3 is TGCGCCAGCAGCTTAAGCGGGAGGGCTACGGCAGATACGCAGTATTTT.

The V call is TRBV10-3, the J call TRBJ2-3; D gene uncertain. The ends were cut back, 2 bases at V and 1 base at J, with 10 bases in the middle. Germline V CDR1 and CDR2: ENHRY, SYGVKD. The CDR3 is 15 amino acids. The CDR3 here is CAISERGIGTDTQYF. CDR3 sequence (DNA): TGTGCCATCAGTGAGCGCGGTATCGGCACAGATACGCAGTATTTT.

This clone was observed once. The CDR3 DNA follows: TGCGCCAGCAGCTTGCGTAGTTTAGATACGCAGTATTTT. Translating it yields CASSLRSLDTQYF. The chain uses TRBV5-1 and TRBJ2-3; D is undetermined. Deletions cut 1 base from V and 5 bases from J, with 8 bases between. The CDR3 runs 13 residues. Germline loops: CDR1 SGHRS, CDR2 YFSETQ.

The J gene is TRBJ2-3, the V gene TRBV5-1, with D perhaps matching TRBD1 (6 bases). The CDR3 is 14 residues long. V was trimmed by 2 bases and J by 1 base, leaving 8 bases between them. From germline, CDR1 is SGHRS and CDR2 YFSETQ. CDR3 amino acids: CASSFAGGTDTQYF. For the CDR3, the DNA is TGCGCCAGCAGCTTCGCAGGGGGCACAGATACGCAGTATTTT.

V gene TRBV11-3 combines with J gene TRBJ2-3; tentative D call: TRBD2 (5 bases). Germline CDR1 SGHNT, CDR2 YENEEA. The CDR3 contains 13 residues. Trimming stripped 3 bases from V and 4 bases from J, with 8 bases between. CDR3 bases: TGTGCCAGCAGCTTCCGGGAAGCAGATACGCAGTATTTT. Protein sequence: CASSFREADTQYF.

The chain joins TRBV9 to TRBJ2-1; no clear D. V was pared by 0 bases and J by 3 bases, with 7 bases between. CDR1 is SGDLS and CDR2 is YYNGEE in the germline V gene. The CDR3 is 14 amino acids. The chain's CDR3 is CASSVALLYNEQFF. Written as DNA, the CDR3 is TGTGCCAGCAGCGTAGCTCTCCTCTACAATGAGCAGTTCTTC.

This chain uses TRBV7-6 with TRBJ2-3; TRBD2 might be the D (6 bases). The V gene lost 0 bases and the J gene lost 4 bases, with 11 bases spanning the gap. CDR3 length: 15 residues. Per the germline V gene, CDR1 is SGHVS and CDR2 is FNYEAQ. The CDR3 spells CASSLASWEADTQYF. The CDR3 nucleotides read TGTGCCAGCAGCTTAGCGTCCTGGGAGGCAGATACGCAGTATTTT.

The J gene is TRBJ1-5, the V gene TRBV28; 8 bases fit TRBD1. Losses at the gene ends were 5 bases for V and 4 bases for J; bases not matched to a gene: 10. From germline, CDR1 is MDHEN and CDR2 SYDVKM. The length of the CDR3 is 16 residues. The CDR3 reads CASSPDRGTPNQPQHF. The CDR3 nucleotides read TGTGCCAGCAGTCCTGACAGGGGAACCCCAAATCAGCCCCAGCATTTT.

The chain has TRBV5-1 and TRBJ2-5, with D uncertain. The CDR3 has 16 residues. V was cut by 0 bases and J by 2 bases, with 14 bases left in between. Germline V lookup: CDR1 SGHRS, CDR2 YFSETQ. This CDR3 reads CASSLGAGLGQETQYF. For the CDR3, the DNA is TGCGCCAGCAGCTTGGGGGCAGGTCTGGGTCAAGAGACCCAGTACTTC.

The genes are TRBV6-5 and TRBJ1-1; D gene ambiguous. In germline, CDR1 is MNHEY, CDR2 SVGAGI. The CDR3 is 14 residues long. V was pared by 6 bases and J by 1 base, with 12 bases between. This CDR3 is CASSVARENTEAFF. CDR3 bases: TGTGCCAGCAGCGTTGCTAGAGAGAACACTGAAGCTTTCTTT.

Details on this clone: Here the CDR3 omits its conserved ending phenylalanine or tryptophan, so a read error is the likely source. The DNA is omitted, as the CDR3 cannot be located on it reliably, and the CDR3 follows TCRdb's listing. The chain is built from TRBV6-2 or TRBV6-3 and TRBJ1-1; no check of the table's D call, TRBD1, against the DNA was made. The germline gives CDR1 MNHEY, CDR2 SVGEGT. The CDR3 spans 11 residues, counting both ends. The CDR3 reads CASSQGARFIG.

The chain has TRBV4-1 and TRBJ2-3; TRBD2 matches at 7 bases. Germline V gene lookup returns CDR1 MGHRA and CDR2 YSYEKL. J gave up 2 bases and V 0 bases, and 11 bases lay outside the gene matches. CDR3 length: 18 residues. CDR3: CASSQDGGLVGDTDTQYF. The CDR3 nucleotides read TGCGCCAGCAGCCAAGACGGGGGGTTGGTTGGGGACACAGATACGCAGTATTTT.

This rearrangement joins TRBV27 to TRBJ2-1, with D maybe TRBD2 (5 bases). V was trimmed by 3 bases and J by 2 bases, leaving 11 bases between them. In germline, CDR1 is MNHEY, CDR2 SMNVEV (reference sequence). This CDR3 region has 15 residues. CDR3 coding DNA: TGTGCCAGCAGTTTGGGTGGGAGTCCCTACAATGAGCAGTTCTTC. This encodes CASSLGGSPYNEQFF.

The chain carries TRBV11-2 and TRBJ1-3, with 7 positions matching TRBD1. The ends lost 4 bases at V and 4 bases at J; junction bases unmatched: 7. The CDR3 length is 15 residues. Germline CDR1 reads SGHAT; CDR2 reads FQNNGV. The CDR3 here is CASSSLQGDGNTIYF. For the CDR3, the DNA is TGTGCCAGCAGCTCCCTTCAGGGGGACGGAAACACCATATATTTT. The full variable domain, completed using reference TRBV11-2 and TRBJ1-3, is EAGVAQSPRYKIIEKRQSVAFWCNPISGHATLYWYQQILGQGPKLLIQFQNNGVVDDSQLPKDRFSAERLKGVDSTLKIQPAKLEDSAVYLCASSSLQGDGNTIYFGEGSWLTVV.